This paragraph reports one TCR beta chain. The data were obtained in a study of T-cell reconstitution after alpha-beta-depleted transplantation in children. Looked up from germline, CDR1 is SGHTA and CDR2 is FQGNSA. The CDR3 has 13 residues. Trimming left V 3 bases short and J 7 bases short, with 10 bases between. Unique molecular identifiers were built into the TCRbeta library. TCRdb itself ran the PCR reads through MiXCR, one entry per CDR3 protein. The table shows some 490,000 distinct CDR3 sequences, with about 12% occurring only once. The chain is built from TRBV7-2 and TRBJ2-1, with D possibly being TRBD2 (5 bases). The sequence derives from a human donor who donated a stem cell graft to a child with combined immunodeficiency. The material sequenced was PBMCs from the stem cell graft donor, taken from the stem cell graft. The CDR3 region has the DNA TGTGCCAGCAGCTTCGGACTTCGGAATGAGCAGTTCTTC. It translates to CASSFGLRNEQFF.